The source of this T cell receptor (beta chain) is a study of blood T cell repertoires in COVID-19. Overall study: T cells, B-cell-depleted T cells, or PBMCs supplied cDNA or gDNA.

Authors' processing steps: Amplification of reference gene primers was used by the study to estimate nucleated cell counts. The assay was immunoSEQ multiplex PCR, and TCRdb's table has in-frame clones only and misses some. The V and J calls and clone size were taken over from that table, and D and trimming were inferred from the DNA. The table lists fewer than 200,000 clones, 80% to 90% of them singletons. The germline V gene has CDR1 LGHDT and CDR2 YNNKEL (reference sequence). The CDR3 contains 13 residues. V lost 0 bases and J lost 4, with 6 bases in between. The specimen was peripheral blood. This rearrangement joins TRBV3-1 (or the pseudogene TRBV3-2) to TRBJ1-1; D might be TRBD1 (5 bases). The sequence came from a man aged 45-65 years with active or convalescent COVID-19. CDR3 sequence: CASSQEGVTEAFF. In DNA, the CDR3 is TGTGCCAGCAGCCAAGAAGGGGTCACTGAAGCTTTCTTT.